One and the same sample provided the 13 T cell receptor beta chains below, sequenced in a study of cytomegalovirus exposure and HLA in healthy donors. Only in-frame clones appear in the TCRdb table, and some are missing; sequencing was by immunoSEQ multiplex PCR. In the table there are about 120,000 clones, more than 70% of which are singletons. The sample taken for sequencing was PBMCs. The origin of the receptors is a man aged 18 to 30 in good health and CMV-seronegative.

The table lists this clone with a few counts. The junction and the germline gene differ at one end; a read error may be behind it. This chain uses TRBV10-2 with TRBJ1-2; D remains unclear. The germline CDR1 and CDR2 sequences are WSHSY and SAAADI. The CDR3 length is 9 residues. CDR3 residues: CASSEGGRF. In nucleotides, the CDR3 is TGCGCCAGCAGTGAGGGCGGCCGATTC.

This clone appeared once. CDR3 in amino acids: CASSSGTGNEQYF. The CDR3 bases are TGTGCCAGCAGCTCCGGGACAGGGAACGAGCAGTACTTC. The chain links TRBV13 to TRBJ2-7; 9 positions agree with TRBD1. J gave up 5 bases and V 4 bases, and 3 bases lay outside the gene matches. The CDR3 has 13 residues. Germline-derived CDR1 and CDR2 are PRHDT and FYEKMQ (reference sequence).

This clone was found a few times. The gene calls are TRBV5-1 and TRBJ2-5; D is possibly TRBD1 (5 bases). V gave up 0 bases and J gave up 5 bases, with 5 bases separating them. This CDR3 is built from 12 residues. CDR1 SGHRS and CDR2 YFSETQ come from the germline V gene. The CDR3 sequence is CASSLEGETQYF. CDR3 DNA: TGCGCCAGCAGCTTGGAGGGGGAGACCCAGTACTTC. The complete variable domain, with remaining parts taken from reference TRBV5-1 and TRBJ2-5, reads KAGVTQTPRYLIKTRGQQVTLSCSPISGHRSVSWYQQTPGQGLQFLFEYFSETQRNKGNFPGRFSGRQFSNSRSEMNVSTLELGDSALYLCASSLEGETQYFGPGTRLLVL.

The chain combines TRBV7-8 with TRBJ1-3; 10 bases are a match to TRBD1. The CDR3 consists of 16 residues. In germline, CDR1 is SGHVS, CDR2 FQNEAQ. The V and J ends lost 4 bases and 2 bases, in that order; junction bases with no gene match: 5. In DNA, the CDR3 is TGTGCCAGCAGCTCATGGGGACAGGGGACTGGAAACACCATATATTTT. This sequence encodes CASSSWGQGTGNTIYF.

The chain links TRBV9 to TRBJ1-6; D is ambiguous. The V and J ends lost 3 bases and 10 bases respectively, with 17 bases between them. The CDR3 is made up of 15 amino acids. CDR1 and CDR2 (germline): SGDLS, YYNGEE. The CDR3 bases are TGTGCCAGCAGCGCTAGAGAGGATCAGAAATCACCCCTCCACTTT. As protein: CASSAREDQKSPLHF.

This clone is a singleton in its sample. The chain uses TRBV7-9 and TRBJ2-3; 8 bases line up with TRBD1. The J segment lost 4 bases and the V segment lost 5 bases, leaving 14 bases of the junction unmatched. The CDR3 totals 17 residues. Germline values: CDR1 SEHNR, CDR2 FQNEAQ (reference sequence). This CDR3 reads CASSPTGATRGADTQYF. The DNA for the CDR3 is TGTGCCAGCAGCCCGACAGGGGCCACTAGAGGCGCAGATACGCAGTATTTT.

This chain links TRBV27 with TRBJ2-7, with TRBD2 matching over 9 bases. J was trimmed by 2 bases and V by 2 bases; bases with no gene match: 7. Germline CDR1 and CDR2: MNHEY and SMNVEV (reference sequence). The CDR3 loop spans 16 amino acids. CDR3 bases: TGTGCCAGCAGTTTAAGCGGGGGGTCTGGAACCTACGAGCAGTACTTC. Protein: CASSLSGGSGTYEQYF.

J is TRBJ2-1 and V is TRBV27; tentatively, D is TRBD2 (6 bases). This CDR3 has 15 residues. V lost 3 bases and J 5 bases, leaving 14 bases between the germline ends. The germline CDR1 and CDR2 sequences are MNHEY and SMNVEV (reference sequence). CDR3 DNA: TGTGCCAGCAGTTTGGAGGGAGCCCCACACAATGAGCAGTTCTTC. Translating gives CASSLEGAPHNEQFF.

V and J are TRBV30 and TRBJ2-7; 7 bases fit TRBD1. Germline V gene sequence: CDR1 GTSNPN, CDR2 SVGIG (reference sequence). V lost 0 bases and J lost 7; bases outside the gene matches: 3. The CDR3 extends over 12 amino acids. The CDR3 coding sequence is TGTGCCTGGAGTGTACTCAGGGGGGAGCAGTACTTC. This translates into CAWSVLRGEQYF.

The gene calls are TRBV2 and TRBJ1-1; no clear D gene. CDR1 is SNHLY and CDR2 is FYNNEI in the germline V gene. This CDR3 has 14 residues. V was shortened by 10 bases and J by 0 bases, with 15 bases between the two germline ends. The CDR3 DNA is TGTGCCACACCCAATGGGGAGGTGAACACTGAAGCTTTCTTT. This encodes CATPNGEVNTEAFF.

The chain combines TRBV6-1 with TRBJ2-1; D gene uncertain. Trimming shortened V by 6 bases and J by 8 bases, and 14 bases separated the two germline ends. This CDR3 comprises 13 residues. The germline gives CDR1 MNHNS, CDR2 SASEGT. CDR3 amino acids: CASRWQIADEQFF. The CDR3 DNA reads TGTGCCAGCAGATGGCAGATTGCCGATGAGCAGTTCTTC.

The chain carries TRBV10-3 and TRBJ1-3; D remains ambiguous. Deletions cut 6 bases from V and 0 bases from J, with 3 bases between. The germline V gene has CDR1 ENHRY and CDR2 SYGVKD. This CDR3 comprises 12 residues. This chain's CDR3 is CAISLSGNTIYF. The CDR3, as DNA: TGTGCCATCAGCCTCTCTGGAAACACCATATATTTT.

The genes are TRBV11-2 and TRBJ2-5, with 7 bases fitting TRBD1. The V gene's germline CDR1 is SGHAT and CDR2 FQNNGV. V shed 5 bases and J 0 bases; nucleotides not matched to a gene: 9. The length of the CDR3 is 16 residues. CDR3 region: CASSPQTGTNQETQYF. The CDR3 nucleotides are TGTGCCAGCAGCCCACAGACAGGGACGAACCAAGAGACCCAGTACTTC.